This TCR beta chain was recorded in a study of blood T cell repertoires in COVID-19. This CDR3 is 15 amino acids long. Per the germline V gene, CDR1 is MDHEN and CDR2 is SYDVKM. Trimming took 3 bases from V and 4 from J, leaving 12 bases between them. The method was immunoSEQ multiplex PCR; TCRdb's version includes in-frame clones alone and lacks a portion of them. The table has 200,000 to 250,000 clones, 85% seen once. Participants had their cohort set by participant-reported clinical history. Recovered status applied to Cohort 3 donors who had two consecutive negative PCRs. It also applied to those with clearance or with symptom resolution.

The chain links TRBV28 to TRBJ2-2; weak D call: TRBD2 (5 bases). Sequenced input: PBMCs or T cells enriched from blood (not recorded which). The origin of this receptor is a man aged 35 to 55 who had recovered from COVID-19. CDR3 sequence reads: CASSLTGAGTGELFF. The DNA for the CDR3 is TGTGCCAGCAGTTTGACGGGCGCGGGCACCGGGGAGCTGTTTTTT.